The entry below describes one T cell receptor (beta chain). Which antigen it targets is not known. Base qualities are not recorded, but no much larger clone differs from it by a single base. The sample was run on an Illumina NovaSeq 6000. TCR cDNA was synthesized by 5'RACE template switching, which introduced a universal primer site and unique molecular identifiers. cDNA synthesis was primed from both the TCR alpha and TCR beta constant segments. Library amplification involved two PCR steps, and the second step added sample barcodes and sequencing adapters. Sequencing of the libraries was done on either Illumina HiSeq 2500 (2x100 bp) or NovaSeq (2x150 bp). The original methods were these. MIGEC was used to demultiplex reads and collapse the reads into UMI consensus sequences, and MiXCR was used for V(D)J alignment. Vaccine-responding clonotypes were identified with edgeR using replicate PBMC samples, with FDR below 0.01 and a log2 fold change above 5 up to day 15 being required. Bulk clonotypes were assigned CD4 or CD8 identity according to which sequenced CD4 or CD8 repertoire held them at higher abundance. TCRdb cleaned the public reads at Q25 with fastp, built clones with MiXCR and kept in-frame beta chains. All rows with the same CDR3 protein become a single entry with the most common DNA and genes. The V and J calls here are based on TCRdb, not the publication. A total of about 300,000 distinct CDR3 sequences appear in this sample, approximately 10% of them only once. The leading ten clones occupy about 3.7% of the sample.

This entry comes from a study of T cells after yellow fever vaccination (dated by TCRdb to about 2019). Background on the whole study: The SMART-Seq v4 Ultra Low Input RNA kit was used to prepare libraries from fractions with low cell numbers. To follow T-cell clones before and after primary and booster YFV17D yellow fever vaccination, bulk TCR alpha and beta repertoires were sequenced over time. Two healthy male donors, one aged 18 to 30 and one aged 30 to 40 years, made up the cohort. Bulk PBMC replicates and cell subsets were isolated from blood drawn at multiple timepoints before and after both primary and secondary immunization.

The CDR3 numbers 14 residues from cysteine through phenylalanine. Solely the CDR3 DNA is kept, with 42 bases framed from the first base. The trim is 6 bases for V and 8 bases for J, with a gap of 19 bases between the germline ends. The treatment or condition label here, explained by the study, means: live attenuated yellow fever vaccine strain. A standard Ficoll-Paque protocol was used to isolate PBMCs from peripheral blood. Dynabeads CD4 and CD8 positive selection kits were used to isolate CD4 and CD8 T-cell fractions. TriZol was used to extract RNA from bulk PBMCs, CD4 and CD8 fractions, and dextramer-positive and dextramer-negative fractions. The full study reports these points: Computational filtering was needed because FACS-sorted repertoires could contain abundant contaminating clonotypes from the bulk population. The secondary T-cell response was found to be weaker but faster than the primary response, with a peak reached on day 5 rather than on day 15. A small fraction of clonotypes appeared in both the CD4 and CD8 compartments, likely as a result of convergent recombination. Because only a couple of donors were included in the study, the extent to which the findings can be generalized is limited. Most clones expanded after primary vaccination were re-detected after the booster (almost 98% of CD4 and around 88% of CD8), suggesting broad memory maintenance.

The chain employs TRBV12-3 or TRBV12-4 and TRBJ1-2, with an unclear D gene assignment. The sequence was collected from a man aged 18 to 30 who received the YFV17D yellow fever vaccine. The sample here was CD4+ T cells sorted from PBMCs, taken 5 days after the yellow fever booster vaccination. At the DNA level, the sequence is TGTGCCAGCAGCAACCCCTATATCTCGGTGGGCTACACCTTC. Translation gives CASSNPYISVGYTF.